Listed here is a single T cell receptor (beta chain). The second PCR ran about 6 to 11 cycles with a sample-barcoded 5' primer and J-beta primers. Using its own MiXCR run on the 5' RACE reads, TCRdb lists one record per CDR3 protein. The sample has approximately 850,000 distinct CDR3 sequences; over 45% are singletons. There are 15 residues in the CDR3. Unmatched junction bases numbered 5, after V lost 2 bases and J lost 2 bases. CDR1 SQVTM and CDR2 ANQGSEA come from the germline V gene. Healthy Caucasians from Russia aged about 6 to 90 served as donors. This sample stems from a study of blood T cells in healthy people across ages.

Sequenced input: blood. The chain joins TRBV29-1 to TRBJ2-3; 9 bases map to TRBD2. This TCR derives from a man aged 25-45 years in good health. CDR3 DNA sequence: TGCAGCGTTGAATACCTAGCGGGAACCACAGATACGCAGTATTTT. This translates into CSVEYLAGTTDTQYF.